These 16 T cell receptor beta chains originate from one sample sequenced in a study of post-analysis software for immune sequencing data. Regarding the study as a whole: Comparison of patients with controls showed 5 or 6 TRBV segments more frequent in patients, TRBV5-6, TRBV5-1 and TRBV20-1 among them.

These TCRs are of unknown antigen specificity. Unique molecular identifiers featured in each of the TCR beta cDNA libraries. TCRdb re-called the PCR reads with MiXCR, one entry per CDR3 protein. The data contain about 540,000 distinct CDR3 sequences, 30% to 40% of them singletons. Sequencing was carried out using blood. Receptors originate from a girl aged 2 to 17 with multiple sclerosis.

This clonotype has just a few counts. V gene TRBV20-1 combines with J gene TRBJ1-5; D is uncertain. V was clipped by 1 base and J by 12 bases, with 13 bases between them. This CDR3 is 12 amino acids long. Germline values: CDR1 DFQATT, CDR2 SNEGSKA (reference sequence). CDR3 nucleotides: TGCAGTGCTAGAGGGAACAGTTTTCTCCAGCATTTT. The encoded protein is CSARGNSFLQHF.

The chain links TRBV20-1 to TRBJ2-3, with 8 bases fitting TRBD2. Trimming at V came to 3 bases and at J to 6 bases, leaving 11 bases not matched to a gene. The CDR3 is 15 residues long. CDR1 and CDR2 from the germline V gene are DFQATT and SNEGSKA (reference sequence). CDR3 DNA sequence: TGCAGTGCTAGGGCTAGCGGGTTTCTTGAGGATACGCAGTATTTT. This codes for CSARASGFLEDTQYF.

The chain joins TRBV29-1 to TRBJ2-1; tentative D call: TRBD1 (6 bases). The DNA end favors TRBJ2-7, so the J call may be wrong. The CDR3 is made up of 15 amino acids. The germline V gene encodes CDR1 SQVTM and CDR2 ANQGSEA. The CDR3 is CSVTGPVGRYNEQYF. The CDR3 coding sequence is TGCAGCGTTACAGGGCCTGTAGGTCGTTACAATGAGCAGTACTTC.

This clonotype has more than one count but fewer than ten. The chain joins TRBV20-1 to TRBJ2-7; 12 bases match TRBD2. With 6 bases clipped from V and 0 bases from J, the junction kept 6 bases outside the gene matches. The CDR3 has 15 amino acids. Germline V lookup: CDR1 DFQATT, CDR2 SNEGSKA (reference sequence). The CDR3 here is CSANTSGGCSYEQYF. Here the CDR3 DNA reads TGCAGTGCCAATACTAGCGGGGGGTGCTCCTACGAGCAGTACTTC.

The CDR3 loop is CASSFATSGCNEQFF. The CDR3 DNA reads as TGCGCCAGCAGCTTCGCAACTAGCGGCTGCAATGAGCAGTTCTTC. The V call is TRBV5-1, the J call TRBJ2-1; 8 bases are a match to TRBD2. Germline V CDR1 and CDR2: SGHRS, YFSETQ. Trimming removed 2 bases from V and 6 bases from J; junction bases left unmatched: 7. The CDR3 covers 15 residues.

This chain connects TRBV28 to TRBJ2-5; D not certain. In germline, CDR1 is MDHEN, CDR2 SYDVKM. The CDR3 is 13 amino acids. The V gene lost 7 bases and the J gene lost 1 base, with 10 bases spanning the gap. The CDR3 bases are TGTGCCAGCACCTCTCCCAGCCAAGAGACCCAGTACTTC. Amino acid sequence: CASTSPSQETQYF. Based on the CDR3 plus reference TRBV28 and TRBJ2-5, the full variable domain is DVKVTQSSRYLVKRTGEKVFLECVQDMDHENMFWYRQDPGLGLRLIYFSYDVKMKEKGDIPEGYSVSREKKERFSLILESASTNQTSMYLCASTSPSQETQYFGPGTRLLVL.

V is TRBV20-1 and J is TRBJ2-7, with 8 bases lining up with TRBD1. CDR1 and CDR2 from the germline V gene are DFQATT and SNEGSKA (reference sequence). V shed 1 base, J shed 4 bases, and the junction held 3 bases outside the gene matches. The CDR3 loop spans 13 amino acids. Here the CDR3 DNA reads TGCAGTGCTAGAGGGGACAGGCCTTACGAGCAGTACTTC. It specifies CSARGDRPYEQYF.

V gene TRBV7-6 combines with J gene TRBJ2-1, with 9 bases matching TRBD2. This CDR3 contains 16 residues. Trimming at V came to 5 bases and at J to 4 bases, leaving 9 bases not matched to a gene. Germline CDR1 SGHVS, CDR2 FNYEAQ. The CDR3 coding sequence is TGTGCCAGCAGCCAAATAAAGCGGGGGGCTTACAATGAGCAGTTCTTC. It yields the protein CASSQIKRGAYNEQFF.

This clonotype was detected only a few times. CDR3 nucleotides: TGTGCCAGCAGCTTGTTCTCCTACGAGCAGTACTTC. Protein sequence: CASSLFSYEQYF. The chain joins TRBV5-5 to TRBJ2-7; no clear D. V lost 1 base and J 0 bases, leaving 2 bases between the germline ends. This CDR3 is built from 12 residues. Germline-derived CDR1 and CDR2 are SGHKS and YYEKEE (reference sequence).

This sequence joins TRBV18 and TRBJ2-3, with D perhaps TRBD2 (6 bases). This CDR3 region has 18 residues. V shed 4 bases and J shed 0 bases, with 20 bases lying between them. Germline V gives CDR1 KGHSH, CDR2 LQKENI. CDR3 sequence reads: CASSRREMERDSTDTQYF. CDR3 coding DNA: TGTGCCAGCTCACGGAGGGAGATGGAAAGGGACAGCACAGATACGCAGTATTTT.

This clonotype appeared a few times. V usage is TRBV6-1 and J usage is TRBJ2-1, with a tentative D call TRBD2 (7 bases). Germline CDR1 and CDR2: MNHNS and SASEGT. This CDR3 has 18 residues. Trimming removed 5 bases from V and 0 bases from J, with 20 bases in between. CDR3 region: CASSTYRGGARSYNEQFF. CDR3 DNA sequence: TGTGCCAGCAGTACATACCGAGGGGGGGCCCGCTCCTACAATGAGCAGTTCTTC.

The gene calls are TRBV6-5 and TRBJ1-1; D is uncertain. CDR1 is MNHEY, CDR2 SVGAGI, per germline. This CDR3 is 13 amino acids long. The germline V and J ends were trimmed by 8 bases and 5 bases, with 15 bases remaining between them. The CDR3, as DNA: TGTGCCAGCTTCAAATTGGAGATAACTGAAGCTTTCTTT. This sequence encodes CASFKLEITEAFF.

The V and J genes are TRBV24-1 and TRBJ2-1; 8 positions match TRBD2. The CDR3 extends over 16 amino acids. V was pared by 1 base and J by 6 bases, with 7 bases of the junction left unmatched. Germline assignment: CDR1 KGHDR and CDR2 SFDVKD. Here the CDR3 reads CATSDFERGGINEQFF. The CDR3 DNA reads TGTGCCACCAGTGATTTCGAACGGGGGGGCATCAATGAGCAGTTCTTC.

The V call is TRBV5-1, the J call TRBJ1-2; D may be TRBD1 (5 bases). Germline V gives CDR1 SGHRS, CDR2 YFSETQ. This CDR3 spans 15 amino acids. V was pared by 1 base and J by 3 bases, with 13 bases between. CDR3 bases: TGCGCCAGCAGCTTGACCCCGGACATATACTATGGCTACACCTTC. Translation gives CASSLTPDIYYGYTF.

The J gene is TRBJ2-5, the V gene TRBV5-1, with 10 bases identical to TRBD2. The DNA end is more similar to TRBJ2-7, so the J call may be wrong. In germline, CDR1 is SGHRS, CDR2 YFSETQ. CDR3 length equals 15 residues. The CDR3 protein is CASSWATSGFCEQYF. The CDR3 nucleotides are TGCGCCAGCAGCTGGGCGACTAGCGGGTTCTGCGAGCAGTACTTC.

On this clonotype itself: A much larger clone is a single base away; this may be a read error. V usage is TRBV4-1 and J usage is TRBJ2-7, with D unresolved. V was shortened by 1 base and J by 3 bases, with 7 bases between the two germline ends. Germline V gene lookup returns CDR1 MGHRA and CDR2 YSYEKL. This CDR3 contains 13 residues. CDR3 sequence: CASSQVVGYEQYF. DNA of the CDR3: TGCGCCAGCAGCCAAGTCGTGGGCTACGAGCAGTACTTC.